Following are 25 T cell receptor beta chains from one sample sequenced in a study of PD-L1 blockade in urothelial cancer (dated by TCRdb to about 2017). Library generation was performed with the immunoSEQ multiplex PCR assay. TCRdb stores this immuneACCESS table with in-frame sequences only. Part of the clones is absent; in the studies checked, under half of the shortfall reflects unresolved V genes, and no reason is known for the rest. The sample includes around 46,000 clones, with 88% observed a single time. 2% to 2.5% of the sample belongs to the ten largest clones. The time point label, read with the paper, signifies: peripheral blood 6 weeks after treatment start. Sample: PBMCs, taken around atezolizumab (anti-PD-L1) treatment. These receptors all stem from a man aged 55-75 years with urothelial cancer.

This chain links TRBV11-3 with TRBJ2-2; 8 nucleotides line up with TRBD2. V lost 6 bases and J lost 5; bases outside the gene matches: 17. The CDR3 is 18 amino acids. Germline V CDR1 and CDR2: SGHNT, YENEEA. The DNA for the CDR3 is TGTGCCAGCAGTCCTGGGCGGAGCGGGAGAATGGTAACCGGGGAGCTGTTTTTT. It encodes CASSPGRSGRMVTGELFF. The full variable domain, in which reference TRBV11-3 and TRBJ2-2 provide the parts outside the CDR3, is EAGVVQSPRYKIIEKKQPVAFWCNPISGHNTLYWYLQNLGQGPELLIRYENEEAVDDSQLPKDRFSAERLKGVDSTLKIQPAELGDSAVYLCASSPGRSGRMVTGELFFGEGSRLTVL.

V gene TRBV30 combines with J gene TRBJ2-5; 11 nucleotides match TRBD2. The CDR3 has 15 amino acids. With V trimmed by 5 bases and J by 5 bases, 10 bases remained unmatched. Germline V gene sequence: CDR1 GTSNPN, CDR2 SVGIG (reference sequence). The CDR3 sequence: CAWEPASGGHETQYF. CDR3 sequence (DNA): TGTGCCTGGGAGCCGGCTAGCGGGGGGCATGAGACCCAGTACTTC.

The V and J genes are TRBV2 and TRBJ1-1, with TRBD1 as a possible D gene (6 bases). The CDR3 sequence is 16 residues long. Trimming removed 4 bases at V and 0 bases at J, with 15 bases between. Per the germline V gene, CDR1 is SNHLY and CDR2 is FYNNEI. The CDR3 region is CASSGVGHLMNTEAFF. The CDR3 nucleotides read TGTGCCAGCAGTGGCGTGGGACATCTCATGAACACTGAAGCTTTCTTT.

The CDR3 DNA sequence: TGTGCCGGAATGAGGACTTTCAGCTCTGGAAACACCATATATTTT. Its translation is CAGMRTFSSGNTIYF. This rearrangement joins TRBV19 to TRBJ1-3; D not certain. Germline V gives CDR1 LNHDA, CDR2 SQIVND (reference sequence). Trimming shortened V by 11 bases and J by 0 bases, and 17 bases separated the two germline ends. The CDR3 consists of 15 residues.

The genes are TRBV15 and TRBJ2-7; 7 positions agree with TRBD1. Germline V CDR1 and CDR2: LNHNV, YYDKDF (reference sequence). The length of the CDR3 is 13 residues. Trimming cost V 8 bases and J 3 bases; bases outside gene matches: 7. The CDR3 protein is CATRFGTDYEQYF. The CDR3 coding sequence is TGTGCCACCCGATTCGGGACAGACTACGAGCAGTACTTC.

The CDR3 spells CASSQDVGGVGLFATQYF. The CDR3 DNA reads TGCGCCAGCAGCCAAGATGTTGGAGGGGTGGGCCTTTTCGCGACCCAGTACTTC. The chain is built from TRBV4-3 and TRBJ2-5; possibly TRBD2 for D (6 bases). V was trimmed by 0 bases and J by 7 bases, leaving 24 bases between them. From germline, CDR1 is LGHNA and CDR2 YSLEER. The CDR3 spans 18 residues.

The chain joins TRBV18 to TRBJ2-6, with 10 bases matching TRBD1. Looked up from germline, CDR1 is KGHSH and CDR2 is LQKENI. V was pared by 3 bases and J by 1 base, with 9 bases of the junction left unmatched. This CDR3 contains 19 residues. The CDR3 region is CASSPLTGTGESGANVLTF. CDR3 bases: TGTGCCAGCTCACCGTTGACCGGGACAGGGGAATCTGGGGCCAACGTCCTGACTTTC.

The chain combines TRBV30 with TRBJ1-1, with 7 bases matching TRBD1. Germline CDR1 and CDR2: GTSNPN and SVGIG (reference sequence). The V segment lost 2 bases and the J segment 3 bases; nucleotides outside the gene matches: 21. This CDR3 region has 19 residues. The CDR3, as DNA: TGTGCCTGGAGTCAATTCCGACAGGGTCCCCTACATTGGGACACTGAAGCTTTCTTT. Translated: CAWSQFRQGPLHWDTEAFF.

The rearrangement joins TRBV19 to TRBJ2-7; 7 nucleotides line up with TRBD2. J was trimmed by 6 bases and V by 3 bases; bases with no gene match: 8. This CDR3 region has 14 residues. Germline-derived CDR1 and CDR2 are LNHDA and SQIVND (reference sequence). The CDR3 DNA is TGTGCCAGTAGTATGGGCGGGGCTAGCGGCGAGCAGTACTTC. It yields the protein CASSMGGASGEQYF.

The rearrangement joins TRBV7-3 to TRBJ2-2; no firm D call. The CDR3 has 14 amino acids. Germline loops: CDR1 SGHTA, CDR2 FQGTGA. Trimming cost V 6 bases and J 4 bases, with 12 bases left between them. The CDR3 here is CASRKEPTTGELFF. The CDR3 coding sequence is TGTGCCAGCAGGAAGGAGCCGACCACCGGGGAGCTGTTTTTT.

CDR3 bases: TGCGCCAGCAGCGCCTCCGGGGGCTCCTACGAGCAGTACTTC. Amino acid sequence: CASSASGGSYEQYF. The V and J genes are TRBV5-1 and TRBJ2-7, with a possible D match to TRBD2 (6 bases). The CDR3 sequence is 14 residues long. Germline V CDR1 and CDR2: SGHRS, YFSETQ. V gave up 4 bases and J gave up 0 bases, with 11 bases separating them.

V usage is TRBV6-5 and J usage is TRBJ1-1, with 10 bases lining up with TRBD1. V dropped 4 bases and J dropped 4; count of bases not matched to a gene: 6. CDR1 and CDR2 from the germline V gene are MNHEY and SVGAGI. The CDR3 loop spans 15 amino acids. The CDR3 DNA is TGTGCCAGCAGTTGGGGGGACAGGGGTAGCACTGAAGCTTTCTTT. It codes for CASSWGDRGSTEAFF.

The chain uses TRBV7-9 and TRBJ2-5; D uncertain. The length of the CDR3 is 13 residues. From germline, CDR1 is SEHNR and CDR2 FQNEAQ (reference sequence). The V gene lost 1 base and the J gene lost 4 bases, with 7 bases spanning the gap. The CDR3 loop is CASSLVPGETQYF. The CDR3 DNA is TGTGCCAGCAGCTTAGTTCCCGGAGAGACCCAGTACTTC. Based on the CDR3 plus reference TRBV7-9 and TRBJ2-5, the full variable domain is DTGVSQNPRHKITKRGQNVTFRCDPISEHNRLYWYRQTLGQGPEFLTYFQNEAQLEKSRLLSDRFSAERPKGSFSTLEIQRTEQGDSAMYLCASSLVPGETQYFGPGTRLLVL.

Only a few counts were recorded for this clone. The V gene is TRBV6-5, the J gene TRBJ2-7, with 9 bases aligning to TRBD1. Trimming removed 4 bases from V and 6 bases from J; junction bases left unmatched: 10. Germline CDR1 MNHEY, CDR2 SVGAGI. The CDR3 has 15 amino acids. The CDR3 loop is CASSSQGAGLLEQYF. The DNA for the CDR3 is TGTGCCAGCAGTTCACAGGGGGCAGGCCTGCTCGAGCAGTACTTC.

In its sample, this clone was seen once. Here the CDR3 reads CASSQVDSNIQYF. The CDR3 DNA follows: TGCGCCAGCAGCCAGGTTGACAGTAACATTCAGTACTTC. This sequence joins TRBV4-3 and TRBJ2-4; tentative D call: TRBD1 (5 bases). Between the trimmed V and J ends, which lost 3 bases and 7 bases, there was a span of 10 bases. The CDR3 has 13 residues. The germline V gene has CDR1 LGHNA and CDR2 YSLEER.

The chain is built from TRBV6-1 and TRBJ2-7; TRBD1 agrees at 9 bases. CDR1 and CDR2 from the germline V gene are MNHNS and SASEGT. V shed 5 bases and J 7 bases; nucleotides not matched to a gene: 9. The CDR3 spans 14 residues. CDR3 protein: CASSHRDRDWEQYF. The DNA for the CDR3 is TGTGCCAGCAGTCACCGGGACAGGGACTGGGAGCAGTACTTC.

This clone was counted a single time. This sequence joins TRBV5-4 and TRBJ2-1; 13 bases fit TRBD2. The CDR3 runs to 15 residues. The germline gives CDR1 SGHNT, CDR2 YYREEE (reference sequence). V shed 2 bases, J shed 6 bases, and the junction held 2 bases outside the gene matches. CDR3 protein: CASSFGTSGANEQFF. The CDR3 nucleotides are TGTGCCAGCAGCTTCGGGACTAGCGGGGCCAATGAGCAGTTCTTC.

The V call is TRBV2, the J call TRBJ2-2; TRBD2 agrees at 7 bases. With 1 base clipped from V and 7 bases from J, the junction kept 3 bases outside the gene matches. The CDR3 is 14 amino acids. CDR1 is SNHLY, CDR2 FYNNEI, per germline. CDR3 loop: CASSEGLAGGELFF. CDR3 DNA sequence: TGTGCCAGCAGTGAAGGACTAGCCGGCGGGGAGCTGTTTTTT.

This chain uses TRBV10-3 with TRBJ1-1, with D uncertain. Trimming cost V 4 bases and J 0 bases, with 9 bases left between them. The CDR3 runs 14 residues. Germline V gene data show CDR1 as ENHRY and CDR2 as SYGVKD. The CDR3 sequence: CAISVPGVNTEAFF. As DNA, the CDR3 is TGTGCCATCAGTGTCCCCGGAGTGAACACTGAAGCTTTCTTT.

This clone was seen only once. The chain uses TRBV28 and TRBJ2-3; TRBD1 agrees at 11 bases. CDR1 and CDR2 from the germline V gene are MDHEN and SYDVKM. The trim removed 7 bases at V and 8 bases at J, leaving 14 bases unmatched. This CDR3 is built from 16 residues. The CDR3: CASKSEGTGGHGTQYF. The CDR3 DNA follows: TGTGCCAGCAAATCGGAGGGGACAGGGGGTCACGGTACGCAGTATTTT.

The CDR3 protein is CASSPNLLAQRQNTEAFF. CDR3 nucleotides: TGTGCCAGCAGTCCCAACCTACTCGCCCAACGTCAGAACACTGAAGCTTTCTTT. The chain employs TRBV27 and TRBJ1-1, with D unclear. This CDR3 region has 18 residues. The V gene's germline CDR1 is MNHEY and CDR2 SMNVEV (reference sequence). With 5 bases removed from V and 1 base from J, the gap between germline ends came to 23 bases.

The gene calls are TRBV27 and TRBJ2-7; 7 bases fit TRBD1. Trimming took 8 bases from V and 6 from J; bases not matched to a gene: 4. Germline CDR1 MNHEY, CDR2 SMNVEV (reference sequence). This CDR3 region has 11 residues. This CDR3 reads CASETGSEQYF. CDR3 in DNA: TGTGCCAGCGAGACAGGGTCCGAGCAGTACTTC.

The V and J genes are TRBV7-9 and TRBJ1-4; TRBD1 matches at 7 bases. This CDR3 has 16 residues. CDR1 is SEHNR and CDR2 is FQNEAQ in the germline V gene (reference sequence). V shed 3 bases and J 6 bases; nucleotides not matched to a gene: 10. The CDR3 DNA follows: TGTGCCAGCAGCTTTGAACAGGGGATCGTTCATGAAAAACTGTTTTTT. It specifies CASSFEQGIVHEKLFF.

The V call is TRBV6-5, the J call TRBJ1-2; D possibly corresponds to TRBD1 (6 bases). With 6 bases removed from V and 8 bases from J, the gap between germline ends came to 13 bases. This CDR3 comprises 12 residues. Germline CDR1 is MNHEY and CDR2 is SVGAGI. In nucleotides, the CDR3 is TGTGCCAGCAGATTACAGGGCGGCGGCTACACCTTC. It translates to CASRLQGGGYTF.

This clone was recorded only once. The chain employs TRBV18 and TRBJ2-4; D perhaps matches TRBD1 (6 bases). CDR3 length: 15 residues. Germline CDR1 is KGHSH and CDR2 is LQKENI. Between the trimmed V and J ends, which lost 4 bases and 0 bases, there was a span of 10 bases. This CDR3 reads CASSLNREAKNIQYF. CDR3 nucleotide sequence: TGTGCCAGCTCACTGAACAGGGAAGCCAAAAACATTCAGTACTTC.